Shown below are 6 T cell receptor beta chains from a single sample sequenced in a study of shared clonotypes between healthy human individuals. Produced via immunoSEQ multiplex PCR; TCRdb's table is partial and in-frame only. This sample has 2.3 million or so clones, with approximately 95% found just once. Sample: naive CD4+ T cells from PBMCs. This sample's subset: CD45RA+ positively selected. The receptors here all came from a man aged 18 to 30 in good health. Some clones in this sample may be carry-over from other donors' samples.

CDR3 sequence reads: CASSLHSRTGVGYTF. DNA for the CDR3: TGTGCCAGCAGCCTACATAGTAGGACAGGGGTCGGCTACACCTTC. The rearrangement joins TRBV14 to TRBJ1-2; 9 positions match TRBD1. Germline loops: CDR1 SGHDN, CDR2 FVKESK. CDR3 length: 15 amino acids. V lost 4 bases, J lost 8 bases, and 11 bases stayed unmatched.

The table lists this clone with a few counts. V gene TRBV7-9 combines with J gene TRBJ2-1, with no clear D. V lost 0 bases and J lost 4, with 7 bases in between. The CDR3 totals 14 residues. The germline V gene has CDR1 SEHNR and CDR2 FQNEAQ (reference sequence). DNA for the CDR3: TGTGCCAGCAGCTTAGCGGGTCAATACAATGAGCAGTTCTTC. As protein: CASSLAGQYNEQFF.

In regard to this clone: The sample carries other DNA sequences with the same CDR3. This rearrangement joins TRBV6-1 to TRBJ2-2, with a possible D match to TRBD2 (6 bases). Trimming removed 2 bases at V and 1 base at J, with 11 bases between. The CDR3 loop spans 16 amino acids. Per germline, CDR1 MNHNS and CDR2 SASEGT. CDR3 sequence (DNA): TGTGCCAGCAGTGAATCTGGCGGGATGAACACCGGGGAGCTGTTTTTT. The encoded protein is CASSESGGMNTGELFF.

CDR3 protein: CASSFKREGYEQYF. The CDR3, as DNA: TGTGCCAGCAGTTTTAAGCGGGAGGGCTACGAGCAGTACTTC. V and J are TRBV27 and TRBJ2-7, with 10 nucleotides matching TRBD2. Per the germline V gene, CDR1 is MNHEY and CDR2 is SMNVEV (reference sequence). This CDR3 region has 14 residues. The J segment lost 3 bases and the V segment lost 3 bases, leaving 2 bases of the junction unmatched.

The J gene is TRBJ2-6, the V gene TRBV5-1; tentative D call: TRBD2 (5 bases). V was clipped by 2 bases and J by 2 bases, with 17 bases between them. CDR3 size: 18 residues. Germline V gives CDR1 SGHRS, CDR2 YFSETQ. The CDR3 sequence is CASSLEGSAAPGANVLTF. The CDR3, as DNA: TGCGCCAGCAGCTTAGAGGGCTCGGCCGCCCCTGGGGCCAACGTCCTGACTTTC.

The CDR3 region has the DNA TGTGCCAGCACCCGACGGGGACAGGGAAAAACTGAAGCTTTCTTT. It encodes CASTRRGQGKTEAFF. The chain is built from TRBV28 and TRBJ1-1; 9 nucleotides agree with TRBD1. Germline V gene data show CDR1 as MDHEN and CDR2 as SYDVKM. The V segment lost 7 bases and the J segment 5 bases; nucleotides outside the gene matches: 11. This CDR3 contains 15 residues.